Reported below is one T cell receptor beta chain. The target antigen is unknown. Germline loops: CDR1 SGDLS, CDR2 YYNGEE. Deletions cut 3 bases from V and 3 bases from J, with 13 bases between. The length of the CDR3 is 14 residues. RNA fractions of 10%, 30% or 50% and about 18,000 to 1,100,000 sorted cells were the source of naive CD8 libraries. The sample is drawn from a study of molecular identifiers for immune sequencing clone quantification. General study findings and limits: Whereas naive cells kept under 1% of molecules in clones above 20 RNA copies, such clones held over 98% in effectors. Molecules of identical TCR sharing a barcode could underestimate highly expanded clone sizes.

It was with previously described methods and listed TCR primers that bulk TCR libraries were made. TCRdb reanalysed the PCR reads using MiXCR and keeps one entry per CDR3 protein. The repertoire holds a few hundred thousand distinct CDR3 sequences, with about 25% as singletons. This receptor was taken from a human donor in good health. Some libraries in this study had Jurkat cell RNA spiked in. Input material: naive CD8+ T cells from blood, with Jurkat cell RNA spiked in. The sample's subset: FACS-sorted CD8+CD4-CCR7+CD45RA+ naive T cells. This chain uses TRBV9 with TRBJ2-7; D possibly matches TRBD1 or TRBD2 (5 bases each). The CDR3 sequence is CASSATEGVYEQYF. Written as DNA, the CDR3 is TGTGCCAGCAGCGCGACAGAGGGAGTCTACGAGCAGTACTTC. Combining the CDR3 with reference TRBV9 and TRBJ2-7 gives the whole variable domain DSGVTQTPKHLITATGQRVTLRCSPRSGDLSVYWYQQSLDQGLQFLIQYYNGEERAKGNILERFSAQQFPDLHSELNLSSLELGDSALYFCASSATEGVYEQYFGPGTRLTVT.